These 4 T cell receptor beta chains were sequenced from one sample in a study of T cell responses to AZD1222 COVID-19 vaccine. The method was immunoSEQ multiplex PCR; TCRdb's version includes in-frame clones alone and lacks a portion of them. The sample consists of 210,000 or so clones, approximately 94% of them appearing once. The sample here was peripheral blood, taken 28 days after the second dose of the MenACWY control vaccine. Receptors originate from an adult who received the MenACWY meningococcal vaccine as a control.

This clone was counted once. This sequence joins TRBV7-9 and TRBJ2-7; D is unclear. Germline loops: CDR1 SEHNR, CDR2 FQNEAQ (reference sequence). The V end was cut by 2 bases, the J end by 6 bases, with 17 bases between. This CDR3 comprises 15 residues. The CDR3 DNA reads TGTGCCAGCAGCTTAATGGTTACAGTTTCTGGCGAGCAGTACTTC. This translates into CASSLMVTVSGEQYF.

The chain joins TRBV5-6 to TRBJ2-7; 10 bases are a match to TRBD2. J lost 2 bases, V lost 4 bases, and 6 bases had no gene match. From germline, CDR1 is SGHDT and CDR2 YYEEEE. The CDR3 has 15 amino acids. The CDR3 DNA follows: TGTGCCAGCAGCCCGGGACTAGCGCCTACCTACGAGCAGTACTTC. Protein: CASSPGLAPTYEQYF.

V gene TRBV9 combines with J gene TRBJ2-5, with 10 positions matching TRBD2. Germline CDR1 is SGDLS and CDR2 is YYNGEE. Trimming took 6 bases from V and 5 from J; bases not matched to a gene: 7. This CDR3 contains 14 residues. CDR3 DNA: TGTGCCAGCACCCCCACTAGCGGGATCGAGACCCAGTACTTC. It encodes CASTPTSGIETQYF.

The V gene is TRBV7-9, the J gene TRBJ2-7; D remains ambiguous. Per the germline V gene, CDR1 is SEHNR and CDR2 is FQNEAQ (reference sequence). This CDR3 has 16 residues. V lost 0 bases and J 4 bases, leaving 16 bases between the germline ends. For the CDR3, the DNA is TGTGCCAGCAGCTTAGCGCCCGGCAAGGAAGAGTACGAGCAGTACTTC. Amino acid sequence: CASSLAPGKEEYEQYF.